This T cell receptor beta chain was captured in a study of blood T cell repertoires in COVID-19. In the study overall: Nucleic acid was either cDNA or gDNA, and it came from T cells, B-cell-depleted T cells, or PBMCs.

Repertoires were generated with immunoSEQ multiplex PCR, while TCRdb's copy carries only in-frame clones and drops some. Of 150,000 to 200,000 clones in the sample, around 90% are singletons; the top ten hold 3.5% to 4.5%. The CDR3 runs to 13 residues. V shed 4 bases and J shed 6 bases, with 12 bases lying between them. The germline V gene encodes CDR1 MDHEN and CDR2 SYDVKM. This clone occurred once. J is TRBJ1-2 and V is TRBV28, with TRBD1 as a possible D gene (5 bases). The specimen sequenced was peripheral blood. The receptor comes from a human donor in a cohort sampled during active COVID-19. For the CDR3, the DNA is TGTGCCAGCAGTTATATCGGGGGAAATGGCTACACCTTC. Translated: CASSYIGGNGYTF.